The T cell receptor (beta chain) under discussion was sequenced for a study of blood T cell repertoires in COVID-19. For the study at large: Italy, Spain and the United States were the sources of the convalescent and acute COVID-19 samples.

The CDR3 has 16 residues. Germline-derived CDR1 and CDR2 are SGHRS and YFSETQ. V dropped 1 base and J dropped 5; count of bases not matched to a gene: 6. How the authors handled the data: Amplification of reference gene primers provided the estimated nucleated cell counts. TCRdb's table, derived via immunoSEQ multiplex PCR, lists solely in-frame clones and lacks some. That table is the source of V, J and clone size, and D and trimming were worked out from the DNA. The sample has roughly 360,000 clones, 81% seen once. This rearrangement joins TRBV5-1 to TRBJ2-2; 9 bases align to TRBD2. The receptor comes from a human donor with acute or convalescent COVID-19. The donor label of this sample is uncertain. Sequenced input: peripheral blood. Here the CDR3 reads CASSLISGRGTGELFF. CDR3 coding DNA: TGCGCCAGCAGCTTGATTAGCGGGAGAGGGACCGGGGAGCTGTTTTTT.